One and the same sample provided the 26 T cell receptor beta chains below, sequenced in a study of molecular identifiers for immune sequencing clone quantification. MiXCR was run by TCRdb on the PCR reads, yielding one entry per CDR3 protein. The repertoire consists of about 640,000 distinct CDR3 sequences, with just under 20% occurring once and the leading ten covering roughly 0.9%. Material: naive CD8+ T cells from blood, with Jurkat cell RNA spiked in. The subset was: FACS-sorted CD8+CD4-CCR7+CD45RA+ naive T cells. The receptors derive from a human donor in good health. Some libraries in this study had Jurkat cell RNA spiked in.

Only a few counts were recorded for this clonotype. The CDR3: CASSFGRSKNEQFF. The DNA of the CDR3 is TGTGCCAGCAGTTTCGGTCGGAGTAAGAATGAGCAGTTCTTC. This chain connects TRBV12-3 or TRBV12-4 to TRBJ2-1; D not resolved. The CDR3 covers 14 residues. The V and J ends lost 3 bases and 7 bases respectively, with 13 bases between them.

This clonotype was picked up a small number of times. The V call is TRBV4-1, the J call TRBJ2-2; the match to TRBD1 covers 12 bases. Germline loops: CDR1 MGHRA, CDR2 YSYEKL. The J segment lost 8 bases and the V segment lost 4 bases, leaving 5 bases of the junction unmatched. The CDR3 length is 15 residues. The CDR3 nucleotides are TGCGCCAGCAGCCGGGGACAGGGGGCGGAAGGGGAGCTGTTTTTT. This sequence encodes CASSRGQGAEGELFF.

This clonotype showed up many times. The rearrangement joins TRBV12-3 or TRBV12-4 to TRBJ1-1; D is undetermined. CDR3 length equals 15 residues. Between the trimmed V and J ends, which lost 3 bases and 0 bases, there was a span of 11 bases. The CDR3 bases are TGTGCCAGCAGTTTTTACGGAGGGATGAACACTGAAGCTTTCTTT. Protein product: CASSFYGGMNTEAFF.

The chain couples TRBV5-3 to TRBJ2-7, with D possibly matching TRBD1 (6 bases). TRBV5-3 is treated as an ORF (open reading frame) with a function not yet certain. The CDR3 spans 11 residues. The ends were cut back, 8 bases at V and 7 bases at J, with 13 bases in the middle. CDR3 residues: CASNLQGEQYF. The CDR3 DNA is TGTGCCAGCAACTTACAGGGTGAGCAGTACTTC.

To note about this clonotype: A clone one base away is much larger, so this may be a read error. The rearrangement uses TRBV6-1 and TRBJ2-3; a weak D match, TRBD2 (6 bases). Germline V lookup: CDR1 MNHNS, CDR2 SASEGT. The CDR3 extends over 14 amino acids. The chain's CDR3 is CASSASAGTETQYF. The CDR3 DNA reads TGTGCCAGCAGTGCTAGCGCCGGCACAGAGACGCAGTATTTT.

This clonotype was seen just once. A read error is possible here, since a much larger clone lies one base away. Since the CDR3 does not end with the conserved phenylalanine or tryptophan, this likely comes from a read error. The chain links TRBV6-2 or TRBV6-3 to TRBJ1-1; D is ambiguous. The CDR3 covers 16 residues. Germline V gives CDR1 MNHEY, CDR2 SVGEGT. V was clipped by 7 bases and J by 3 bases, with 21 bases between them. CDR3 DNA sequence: TGTGCCAGCACCCCTAAGGAGACCCATCTGGACACTGAAGCTTTCATT. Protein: CASTPKETHLDTEAFI.

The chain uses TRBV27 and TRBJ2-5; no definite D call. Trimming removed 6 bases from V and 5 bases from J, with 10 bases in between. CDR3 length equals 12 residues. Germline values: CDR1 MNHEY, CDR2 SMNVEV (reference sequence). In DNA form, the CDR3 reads TGTGCCAGCAGATATCCTCGGGAGACCCAGTACTTC. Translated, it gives CASRYPRETQYF.

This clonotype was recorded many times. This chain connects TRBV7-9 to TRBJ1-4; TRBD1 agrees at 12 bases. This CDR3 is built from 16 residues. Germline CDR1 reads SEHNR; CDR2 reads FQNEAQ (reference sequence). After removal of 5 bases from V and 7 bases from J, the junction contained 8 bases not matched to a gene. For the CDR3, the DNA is TGTGCCAGCAGCACAAACCGGGACAGGGGGCCTGAAAAACTGTTTTTT. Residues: CASSTNRDRGPEKLFF.

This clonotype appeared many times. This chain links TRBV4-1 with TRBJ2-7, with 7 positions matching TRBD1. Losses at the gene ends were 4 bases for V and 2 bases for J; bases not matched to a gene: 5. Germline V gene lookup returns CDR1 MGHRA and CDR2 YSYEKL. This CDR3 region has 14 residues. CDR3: CASSRLGTAYEQYF. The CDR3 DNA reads TGCGCCAGCAGCCGGCTCGGGACAGCCTACGAGCAGTACTTC.

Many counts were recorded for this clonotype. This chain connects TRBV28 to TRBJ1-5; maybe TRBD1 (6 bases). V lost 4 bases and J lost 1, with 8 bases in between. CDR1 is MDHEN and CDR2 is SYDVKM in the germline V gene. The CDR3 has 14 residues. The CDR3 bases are TGTGCCAGCAGTTGGGGGACAAGCAATCAGCCCCAGCATTTT. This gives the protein CASSWGTSNQPQHF.

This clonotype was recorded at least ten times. The DNA of the CDR3 is TGTGCCAGCAGCATCCCGACAGGGGAGGGGAACACCGGGGAGCTGTTTTTT. It encodes CASSIPTGEGNTGELFF. V usage is TRBV13 and J usage is TRBJ2-2, with D possibly matching TRBD1 (8 bases). Looked up from germline, CDR1 is PRHDT and CDR2 is FYEKMQ (reference sequence). CDR3 size: 17 residues. Trimming removed 5 bases from V and 1 base from J, with 17 bases in between.

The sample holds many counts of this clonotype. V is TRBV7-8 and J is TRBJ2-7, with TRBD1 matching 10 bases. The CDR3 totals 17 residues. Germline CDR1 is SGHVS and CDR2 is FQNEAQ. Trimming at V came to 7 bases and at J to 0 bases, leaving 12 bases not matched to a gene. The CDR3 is CASTPSPGQGLSYEQYF. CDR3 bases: TGTGCCAGCACCCCCAGCCCGGGACAGGGGCTCTCCTACGAGCAGTACTTC.

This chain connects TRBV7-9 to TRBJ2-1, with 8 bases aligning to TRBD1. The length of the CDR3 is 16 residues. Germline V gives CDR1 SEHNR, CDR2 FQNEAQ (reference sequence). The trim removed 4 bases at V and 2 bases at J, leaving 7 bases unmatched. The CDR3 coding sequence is TGTGCCAGCAGCTCCGGCGCAGGGGGCCCCTACAATGAGCAGTTCTTC. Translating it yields CASSSGAGGPYNEQFF.

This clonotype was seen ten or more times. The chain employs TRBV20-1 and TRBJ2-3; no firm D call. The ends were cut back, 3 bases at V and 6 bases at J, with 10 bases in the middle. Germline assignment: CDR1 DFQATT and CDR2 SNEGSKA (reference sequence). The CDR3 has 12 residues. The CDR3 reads CSASGDFDTQYF. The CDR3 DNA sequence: TGCAGTGCTAGCGGAGACTTTGATACGCAGTATTTT.

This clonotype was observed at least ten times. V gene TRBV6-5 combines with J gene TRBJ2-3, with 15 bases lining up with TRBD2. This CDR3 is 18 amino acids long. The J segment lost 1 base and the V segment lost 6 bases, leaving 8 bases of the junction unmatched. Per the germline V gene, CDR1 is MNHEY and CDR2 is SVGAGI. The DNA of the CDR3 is TGTGCCAGCAGCCCTATTCGGACTAGCGGGGGGGGCACAGATACGCAGTATTTT. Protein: CASSPIRTSGGGTDTQYF.

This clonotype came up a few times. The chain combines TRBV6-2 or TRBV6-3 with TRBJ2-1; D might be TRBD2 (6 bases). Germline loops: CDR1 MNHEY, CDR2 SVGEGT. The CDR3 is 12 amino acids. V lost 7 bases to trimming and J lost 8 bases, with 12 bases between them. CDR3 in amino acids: CASTTSSDEQFF. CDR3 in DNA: TGTGCCAGCACGACTAGTTCTGATGAGCAGTTCTTC.

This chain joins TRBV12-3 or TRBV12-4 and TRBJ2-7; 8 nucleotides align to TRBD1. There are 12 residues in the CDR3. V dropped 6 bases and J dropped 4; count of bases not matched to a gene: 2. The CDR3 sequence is CASRTGVYEQYF. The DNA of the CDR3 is TGTGCCAGCAGGACAGGGGTATACGAGCAGTACTTC.

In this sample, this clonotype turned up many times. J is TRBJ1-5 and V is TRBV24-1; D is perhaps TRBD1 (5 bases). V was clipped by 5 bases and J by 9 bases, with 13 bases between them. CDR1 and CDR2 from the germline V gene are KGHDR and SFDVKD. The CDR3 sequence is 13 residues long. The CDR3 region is CATSVGGFRPQHF. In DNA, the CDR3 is TGTGCCACCAGTGTCGGGGGATTTCGGCCCCAGCATTTT.

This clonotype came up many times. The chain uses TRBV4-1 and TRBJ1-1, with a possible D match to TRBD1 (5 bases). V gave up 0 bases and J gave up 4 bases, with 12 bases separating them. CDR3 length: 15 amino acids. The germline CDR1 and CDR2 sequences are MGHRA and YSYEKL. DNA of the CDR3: TGCGCCAGCAGCCAAGATAGGGGCGGGGCCACTGAAGCTTTCTTT. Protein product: CASSQDRGGATEAFF.

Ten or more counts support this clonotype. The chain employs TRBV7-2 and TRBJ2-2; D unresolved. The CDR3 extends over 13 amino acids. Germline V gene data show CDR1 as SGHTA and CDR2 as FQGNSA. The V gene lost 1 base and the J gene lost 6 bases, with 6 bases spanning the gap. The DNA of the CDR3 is TGTGCCAGCAGCTTAGTTTGGTCCGGGGAGCTGTTTTTT. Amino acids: CASSLVWSGELFF.

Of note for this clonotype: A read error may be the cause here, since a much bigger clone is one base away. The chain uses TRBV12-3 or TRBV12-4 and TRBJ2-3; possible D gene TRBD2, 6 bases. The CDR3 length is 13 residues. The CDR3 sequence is CASRVTSIDTQYF. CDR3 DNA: TGTGCCAGCAGGGTCACTAGCATAGATACGCAGTATTTT.

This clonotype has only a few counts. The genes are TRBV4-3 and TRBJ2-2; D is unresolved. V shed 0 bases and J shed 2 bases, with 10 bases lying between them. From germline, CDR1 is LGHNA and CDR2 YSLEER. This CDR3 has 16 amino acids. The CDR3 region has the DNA TGCGCCAGCAGCCAAGATTTCGCGGCTAACACCGGGGAGCTGTTTTTT. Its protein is CASSQDFAANTGELFF.

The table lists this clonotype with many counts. The CDR3: CATSDPTGTGELFF. CDR3 sequence (DNA): TGTGCCACCAGTGACCCGACAGGCACCGGGGAGCTGTTTTTT. The V call is TRBV24-1, the J call TRBJ2-2; the D gene is possibly TRBD1 (6 bases). V gave up 4 bases and J gave up 4 bases, with 9 bases separating them. The CDR3 extends over 14 amino acids. Germline V lookup: CDR1 KGHDR, CDR2 SFDVKD.

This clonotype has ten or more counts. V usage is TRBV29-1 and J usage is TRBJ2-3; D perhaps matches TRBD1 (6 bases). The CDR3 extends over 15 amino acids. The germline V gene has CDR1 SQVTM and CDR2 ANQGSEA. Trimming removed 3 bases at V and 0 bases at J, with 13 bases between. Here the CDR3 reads CSVEFWDTSTDTQYF. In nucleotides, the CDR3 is TGCAGCGTTGAGTTTTGGGACACGAGCACAGATACGCAGTATTTT.

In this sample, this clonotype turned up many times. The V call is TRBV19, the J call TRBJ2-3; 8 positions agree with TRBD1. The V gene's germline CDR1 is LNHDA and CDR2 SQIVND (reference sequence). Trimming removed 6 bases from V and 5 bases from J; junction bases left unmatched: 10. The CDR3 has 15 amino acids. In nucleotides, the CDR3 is TGTGCCAGTAGCGCGGACAGGGAAGACAGAGATACGCAGTATTTT. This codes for CASSADREDRDTQYF.

CDR3 sequence reads: CASSLVWEIYNEQFF. The CDR3 nucleotides read TGTGCCAGCAGCTTGGTGTGGGAGATCTACAATGAGCAGTTCTTC. The chain has TRBV5-6 and TRBJ2-1, with TRBD2 as a possible D gene (5 bases). Germline CDR1 reads SGHDT; CDR2 reads YYEEEE. The CDR3 has 15 residues. V gave up 0 bases and J gave up 3 bases, with 10 bases separating them.